These 8 T cell receptor beta chains came from one sample sequenced in a study of cytomegalovirus exposure and HLA in healthy donors. PCR was performed using 60 Vbeta and 13 Jbeta primers. Assay used: immunoSEQ multiplex PCR; TCRdb lists only in-frame clones, some missing. The sample contains 98,000 or so clones, roughly 76% of which appear only once. The sample consisted of PBMCs. All receptors come from a human donor in good health.

The chain employs TRBV6-6 and TRBJ1-1, with D hard to call. This CDR3 region has 14 residues. Trimming removed 2 bases from V and 0 bases from J, with 7 bases in between. Per germline, CDR1 MNHNY and CDR2 SVGAGI (reference sequence). CDR3 sequence: CASSYGGMNTEAFF. CDR3 DNA sequence: TGTGCCAGCAGTTACGGAGGCATGAACACTGAAGCTTTCTTT.

The chain uses TRBV29-1 and TRBJ2-2, with 10 nucleotides matching TRBD2. Trimming cost V 0 bases and J 5 bases; bases outside gene matches: 9. This CDR3 spans 17 amino acids. Germline V gene lookup returns CDR1 SQVTM and CDR2 ANQGSEA. CDR3 bases: TGCAGCGTTGAAGAGGGGGCACTAGCGGGATTTACCGGGGAGCTGTTTTTT. It specifies CSVEEGALAGFTGELFF.

The chain employs TRBV19 and TRBJ1-4; 7 positions match TRBD1. Unmatched junction bases numbered 3, after V lost 7 bases and J lost 7 bases. The CDR3 is 12 amino acids. Per the germline V gene, CDR1 is LNHDA and CDR2 is SQIVND (reference sequence). As DNA, the CDR3 is TGTGCCAGTATAGGGGGCGGTGAAAAACTGTTTTTT. As protein: CASIGGGEKLFF.

The chain uses TRBV6-5 and TRBJ2-7, with D uncertain. The CDR3 totals 14 residues. V was trimmed by 7 bases and J by 0 bases, leaving 13 bases between them. Germline CDR1 MNHEY, CDR2 SVGAGI. The CDR3 DNA reads as TGTGCCAGCACCCCAACGGTGCTCTCCTACGAGCAGTACTTC. Its protein is CASTPTVLSYEQYF.

V and J are TRBV7-6 and TRBJ2-3; the D gene is possibly TRBD2 (5 bases). V dropped 0 bases and J dropped 3 bases, with 7 bases sitting between them. This CDR3 is 14 amino acids long. Germline loops: CDR1 SGHVS, CDR2 FNYEAQ. CDR3 nucleotide sequence: TGTGCCAGCAGCTTAGCTCTAGCAACAGATACGCAGTATTTT. As protein: CASSLALATDTQYF.

J is TRBJ1-1 and V is TRBV5-4; the D gene is possibly TRBD1 (5 bases). Trimming took 4 bases from V and 4 from J, leaving 17 bases between them. This CDR3 spans 15 amino acids. Germline V gene lookup returns CDR1 SGHNT and CDR2 YYREEE (reference sequence). This CDR3 is CASSGGGGTSTEAFF. CDR3 coding DNA: TGTGCCAGCAGCGGCGGGGGAGGAACGAGCACTGAAGCTTTCTTT.

This clone occurred once. The chain recombines TRBV9 with TRBJ2-7; 9 nucleotides align to TRBD2. Germline V gene data show CDR1 as SGDLS and CDR2 as YYNGEE. The CDR3 is 16 residues long. V shed 4 bases, J shed 5 bases, and the junction held 13 bases outside the gene matches. The CDR3 here is CASSWGRASGIDEQYF. CDR3 DNA sequence: TGTGCCAGCAGCTGGGGGAGGGCTAGCGGGATCGACGAGCAGTACTTC.

The rearrangement uses TRBV7-9 and TRBJ1-5, with D possibly TRBD1 on 5 matching bases. Germline V gene data show CDR1 as SEHNR and CDR2 as FQNEAQ (reference sequence). The V gene lost 8 bases and the J gene lost 4 bases, with 18 bases spanning the gap. The CDR3 is made up of 15 amino acids. CDR3 region: CASSAAAGRNQPQHF. CDR3 in DNA: TGTGCCAGCTCAGCTGCGGCAGGGCGGAATCAGCCCCAGCATTTT.